The 21 T cell receptor beta chains presented below share a single source sample, sequenced in a study of spatial heterogeneity in lung cancer. From the 5' RACE reads, TCRdb called clonotypes with MiXCR, one entry per CDR3 protein. The table has 25,000 to 30,000 distinct CDR3 sequences, approximately 6% seen once. Described time point: blood at routine non-recurrence follow-up after resection. Extraction of whole RNA from tumor, nontumor lung or frozen PBMC preceded unsorted sequencing. Sequencing used PBMCs, obtained at follow-up. The source is a male donor with early-stage non-small cell lung cancer.

This clonotype was counted between two and nine times. The V gene is TRBV5-6, the J gene TRBJ2-5; D not certain. The V end lost 3 bases, the J end lost 5 bases, and 14 bases lay between the germline ends. The CDR3 loop spans 14 amino acids. Per germline, CDR1 SGHDT and CDR2 YYEEEE. The DNA of the CDR3 is TGTGCCAGCAGCTCCCCTGGGGAAGGGGAGACCCAGTACTTC. Translated, it gives CASSSPGEGETQYF.

This clonotype has ten or more counts. The chain is built from TRBV7-2 and TRBJ1-2; possible D gene TRBD1, 5 bases. Trimming took 1 base from V and 4 from J, leaving 7 bases between them. The CDR3 has 13 residues. CDR1 and CDR2 from the germline V gene are SGHTA and FQGNSA. Written as DNA, the CDR3 is TGTGCCAGCAGCTTAGGACAGACCTATGGCTACACCTTC. Translating it yields CASSLGQTYGYTF.

This chain uses TRBV20-1 with TRBJ2-3, with D maybe TRBD1 (5 bases). From germline, CDR1 is DFQATT and CDR2 SNEGSKA (reference sequence). The CDR3 totals 11 residues. The germline V and J ends were trimmed by 5 bases and 7 bases, with 10 bases remaining between them. The CDR3 protein is CSALGAYTQYF. CDR3 DNA: TGCAGTGCTCTAGGGGCATATACGCAGTATTTT.

This clonotype was observed at least ten times. The CDR3 here is CASVRGNTDTQYF. In DNA form, the CDR3 reads TGTGCCAGCGTCCGCGGGAACACAGATACGCAGTATTTT. The chain employs TRBV3-1 and TRBJ2-3, with D tentatively TRBD2 (6 bases). Germline lookup yields CDR1 LGHDT and CDR2 YNNKEL (reference sequence). V gave up 8 bases and J gave up 2 bases, with 11 bases separating them. This CDR3 comprises 13 residues.

This chain joins TRBV12-3 or TRBV12-4 and TRBJ2-1, with D perhaps given as TRBD1 or TRBD2 (5 bases each). The germline V and J ends were trimmed by 7 bases and 7 bases, with 17 bases remaining between them. The CDR3 spans 14 residues. CDR3 region: CASTLGLEDNEQFF. The CDR3 DNA is TGTGCCAGCACCCTGGGGCTGGAGGATAATGAGCAGTTCTTC.

This clonotype occurred a few times. The chain combines TRBV5-1 with TRBJ2-7; no definite D call. The CDR3 loop spans 10 amino acids. Germline CDR1 and CDR2: SGHRS and YFSETQ. V was trimmed by 9 bases and J by 4 bases, leaving 8 bases between them. CDR3 protein: CATLPYEQYF. DNA of the CDR3: TGCGCCACCCTCCCTTACGAGCAGTACTTC.

This clonotype has a count of ten or more. One junction end does not reproduce the germline sequence, and a read error may be involved. This chain connects TRBV5-5 to TRBJ2-6, with D possibly being TRBD1 (6 bases). Germline V CDR1 and CDR2: SGHKS, YYEKEE (reference sequence). The CDR3 is made up of 12 amino acids. The DNA for the CDR3 is TGTGCCAGCAGCTTGGCCTCGGACAGTCCCTTTTTC. It encodes CASSLASDSPFF. Full variable domain (rest looked up from reference TRBV5-5 and TRBJ2-6): DAGVTQSPTHLIKTRGQQVTLRCSPISGHKSVSWYQQVLGQGPQFIFQYYEKEERGRGNFPDRFSARQFPNYSSELNVNALLLGDSALYLCASSLASDSPFFGAGSRLTVL.

Many counts were recorded for this clonotype. The gene calls are TRBV7-3 and TRBJ2-3; D assignment may be TRBD1 or TRBD2 (5 bases each). CDR1 SGHTA and CDR2 FQGTGA come from the germline V gene. CDR3 length equals 16 residues. V was pared by 4 bases and J by 4 bases, with 18 bases between. CDR3 nucleotide sequence: TGTGCCAGCAGCTCGGGGACGAACGGGATGGCAGATACGCAGTATTTT. Its translation is CASSSGTNGMADTQYF.

This clonotype was counted ten times or more. Here the CDR3 reads CASSLTGNQPQHF. The CDR3 DNA sequence: TGTGCCAGCAGCCTAACAGGGAATCAGCCCCAGCATTTT. The chain carries TRBV7-9 and TRBJ1-5; a weak D match, TRBD1 (6 bases). This CDR3 is built from 13 residues. V gave up 5 bases and J gave up 4 bases, with 9 bases separating them. Germline values: CDR1 SEHNR, CDR2 FQNEAQ (reference sequence).

This clonotype was observed a few times. V and J are TRBV25-1 and TRBJ2-7; TRBD1 matches at 8 bases. This CDR3 has 12 residues. Germline V CDR1 and CDR2: MGHDK, SYGVNS. V gave up 11 bases and J gave up 3 bases; unmatched junction bases: 6. The CDR3 coding sequence is TGTGCCTCGGGACAGGCGGGCTACGAGCAGTACTTC. This sequence encodes CASGQAGYEQYF.

This chain connects TRBV6-2 or TRBV6-3 to TRBJ2-7; D possibly corresponds to TRBD2 (5 bases). The CDR3 sequence is 14 residues long. V dropped 8 bases and J dropped 3 bases, with 17 bases sitting between them. Germline CDR1 and CDR2: MNHEY and SVGEGT. The DNA for the CDR3 is TGTGCCAGCGTGCTAAGGAAAGGGAGCTACGAGCAGTACTTC. Its translation: CASVLRKGSYEQYF.

This clonotype came up many times. V and J are TRBV6-1 and TRBJ2-7; the match to TRBD1 covers 9 bases. Trimming took 7 bases from V and 3 from J; bases not matched to a gene: 10. CDR3 length: 15 amino acids. CDR1 and CDR2 from the germline V gene are MNHNS and SASEGT. The CDR3 DNA reads as TGTGCCAGCATCGGGCCGGGACAGGGAAGCTACGAGCAGTACGTC. It codes for CASIGPGQGSYEQYV.

This chain connects TRBV9 to TRBJ2-1; TRBD2 is a possible D gene (6 bases). Germline CDR1 is SGDLS and CDR2 is YYNGEE. The CDR3 sequence is 18 residues long. Trimming took off 4 bases at V and 2 bases at J, with 22 bases between the two ends. CDR3 residues: CASSLDNTRIAAYNEQFF. CDR3 coding DNA: TGTGCCAGCAGCCTCGATAACACGAGGATAGCGGCCTACAATGAGCAGTTCTTC. Using reference TRBV9 and TRBJ2-1 for the parts outside the CDR3, the full variable domain is DSGVTQTPKHLITATGQRVTLRCSPRSGDLSVYWYQQSLDQGLQFLIQYYNGEERAKGNILERFSAQQFPDLHSELNLSSLELGDSALYFCASSLDNTRIAAYNEQFFGPGTRLTVL.

At least ten counts were recorded for this clonotype. The chain combines TRBV20-1 with TRBJ2-3, with D perhaps TRBD1 (6 bases). This CDR3 is 14 amino acids long. Germline CDR1 reads DFQATT; CDR2 reads SNEGSKA (reference sequence). V dropped 2 bases and J dropped 1 base, with 10 bases sitting between them. The CDR3: CSARPPGGTDTQYF. The CDR3 region has the DNA TGCAGTGCTAGACCCCCAGGGGGCACAGATACGCAGTATTTT.

This clonotype showed up many times. The gene calls are TRBV9 and TRBJ2-5; the D gene is possibly TRBD2 (6 bases). V lost 0 bases and J 1 base, leaving 10 bases between the germline ends. The CDR3 runs to 15 residues. In germline, CDR1 is SGDLS, CDR2 YYNGEE. CDR3 DNA: TGTGCCAGCAGCGTAGCTGTGGGGGGCCAAGAGACCCAGTACTTC. It encodes CASSVAVGGQETQYF.

This clonotype was seen more than once but under ten times. This CDR3 is CRQEGGGGQPQHF. As DNA, the CDR3 is TGCAGGCAAGAGGGGGGTGGAGGACAGCCCCAGCATTTT. The chain is built from TRBV29-1 and TRBJ1-5, with D tentatively TRBD1 (6 bases). The CDR3 is 13 amino acids. CDR1 is SQVTM, CDR2 ANQGSEA, per germline.

This clonotype is medium-sized within its sample. The genes are TRBV7-9 and TRBJ1-2; TRBD1 aligns across 8 bases. Germline V gene lookup returns CDR1 SEHNR and CDR2 FQNEAQ (reference sequence). Trimming took 7 bases from V and 0 from J; bases not matched to a gene: 10. The CDR3 contains 16 residues. The CDR3 bases are TGTGCCAGCACCAATGGGAGGGACAGGACTAACTATGGCTACACCTTC. Amino acids: CASTNGRDRTNYGYTF.

This clonotype was found a few times. This chain uses TRBV5-1 with TRBJ2-2; no definite D call. The CDR3 has 16 amino acids. The germline V gene encodes CDR1 SGHRS and CDR2 YFSETQ. Trimming pared 0 bases from V and 4 bases from J, leaving 13 bases between. CDR3 in amino acids: CASSLGSGRPTGELFF. CDR3 in DNA: TGCGCCAGCAGCTTGGGGTCCGGCAGGCCCACCGGGGAGCTGTTTTTT.

In its sample, this clonotype was seen many times. The CDR3 protein is CASKAALNYGYTF. In DNA, the CDR3 is TGTGCCAGCAAGGCGGCTCTCAACTATGGCTACACCTTC. The rearrangement links TRBV12-3 or TRBV12-4 to TRBJ1-2; D gene uncertain. The CDR3 sequence is 13 residues long. The germline V and J ends were trimmed by 7 bases and 2 bases, with 11 bases remaining between them.

This clonotype was detected many times. This chain connects TRBV5-4 to TRBJ2-3; no clear D. V was shortened by 4 bases and J by 2 bases, with 17 bases between the two germline ends. From germline, CDR1 is SGHNT and CDR2 YYREEE (reference sequence). This CDR3 region has 16 residues. This CDR3 reads CASSVDQRPPTDTQYF. CDR3 coding DNA: TGTGCCAGCAGCGTCGACCAGCGCCCCCCCACAGATACGCAGTATTTT.

This clonotype was counted ten times or more. This sequence joins TRBV2 and TRBJ1-6, with 7 bases identical to TRBD1. Looked up from germline, CDR1 is SNHLY and CDR2 is FYNNEI. The CDR3 loop spans 13 amino acids. Unmatched junction bases numbered 5, after V lost 7 bases and J lost 8 bases. CDR3 loop: CASTGTDYSPLHF. The CDR3 DNA follows: TGTGCCAGCACCGGGACAGATTATTCACCCCTCCACTTT.